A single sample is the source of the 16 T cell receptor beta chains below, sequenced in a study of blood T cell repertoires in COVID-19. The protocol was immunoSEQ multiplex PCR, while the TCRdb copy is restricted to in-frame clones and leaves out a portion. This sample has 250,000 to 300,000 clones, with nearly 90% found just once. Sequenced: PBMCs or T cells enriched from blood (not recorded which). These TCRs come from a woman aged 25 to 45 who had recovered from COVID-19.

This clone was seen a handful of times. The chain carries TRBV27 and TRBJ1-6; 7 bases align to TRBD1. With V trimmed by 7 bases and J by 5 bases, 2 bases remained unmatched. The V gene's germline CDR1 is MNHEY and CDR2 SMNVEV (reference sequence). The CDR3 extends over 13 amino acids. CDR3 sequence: CASKTGNNSPLHF. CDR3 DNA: TGTGCCAGCAAGACAGGGAATAATTCACCCCTCCACTTT.

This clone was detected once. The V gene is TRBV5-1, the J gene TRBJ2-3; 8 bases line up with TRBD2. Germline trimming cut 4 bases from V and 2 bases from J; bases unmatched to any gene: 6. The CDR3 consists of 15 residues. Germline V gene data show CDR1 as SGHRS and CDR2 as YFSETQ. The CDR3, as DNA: TGCGCCAGCAGCCTGCGGGGGGTTGCCACAGATACGCAGTATTTT. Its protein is CASSLRGVATDTQYF.

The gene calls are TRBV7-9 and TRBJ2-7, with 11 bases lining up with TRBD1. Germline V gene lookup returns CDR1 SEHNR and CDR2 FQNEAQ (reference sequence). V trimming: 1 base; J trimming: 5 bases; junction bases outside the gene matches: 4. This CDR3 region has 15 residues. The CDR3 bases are TGTGCCAGCAGCTTAGTGGACAGGGGGCGGAACGAGCAGTACTTC. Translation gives CASSLVDRGRNEQYF.

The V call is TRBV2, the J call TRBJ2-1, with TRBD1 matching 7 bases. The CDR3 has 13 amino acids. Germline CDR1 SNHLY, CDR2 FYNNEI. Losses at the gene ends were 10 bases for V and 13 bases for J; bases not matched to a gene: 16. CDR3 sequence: CANEGTVESQQFF. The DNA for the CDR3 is TGTGCCAACGAAGGGACAGTAGAAAGTCAACAGTTCTTC.

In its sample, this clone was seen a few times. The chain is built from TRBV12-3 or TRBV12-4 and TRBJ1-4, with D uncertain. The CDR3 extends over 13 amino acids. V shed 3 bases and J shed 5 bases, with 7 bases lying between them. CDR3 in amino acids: CASSFYRNEKLFF. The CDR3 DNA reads TGTGCCAGCAGTTTCTACAGAAATGAAAAACTGTTTTTT.

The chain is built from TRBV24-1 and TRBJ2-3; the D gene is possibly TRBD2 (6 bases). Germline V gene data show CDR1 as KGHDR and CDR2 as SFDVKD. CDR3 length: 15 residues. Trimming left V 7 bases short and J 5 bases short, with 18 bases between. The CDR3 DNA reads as TGTGCCACCAGGGCCCAGGGATTGCGGGGAGATACGCAGTATTTT. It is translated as CATRAQGLRGDTQYF.

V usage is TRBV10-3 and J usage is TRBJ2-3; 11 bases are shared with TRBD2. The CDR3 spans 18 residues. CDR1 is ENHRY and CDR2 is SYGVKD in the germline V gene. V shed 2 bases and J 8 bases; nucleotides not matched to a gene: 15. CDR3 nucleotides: TGTGCCATCAGTGAGAGGGTTAGGACTAGCGGGCGTGGAAGTACGCAGTATTTT. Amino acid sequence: CAISERVRTSGRGSTQYF.

CDR3 coding DNA: TGTGCCATCCAGGGGGGCGTACGGAACATGAACACTGAAGCTTTCTTT. It is translated as CAIQGGVRNMNTEAFF. This chain connects TRBV28 to TRBJ1-1; TRBD1 matches at 7 bases. Germline V gene sequence: CDR1 MDHEN, CDR2 SYDVKM. J gave up 0 bases and V 10 bases, and 14 bases lay outside the gene matches. This CDR3 region has 16 residues. The complete variable domain, with remaining parts taken from reference TRBV28 and TRBJ1-1, reads DVKVTQSSRYLVKRTGEKVFLECVQDMDHENMFWYRQDPGLGLRLIYFSYDVKMKEKGDIPEGYSVSREKKERFSLILESASTNQTSMYLCAIQGGVRNMNTEAFFGQGTRLTVV.

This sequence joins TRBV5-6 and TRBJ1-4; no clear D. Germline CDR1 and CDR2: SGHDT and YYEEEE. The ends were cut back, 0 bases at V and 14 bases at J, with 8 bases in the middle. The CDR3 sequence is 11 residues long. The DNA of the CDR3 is TGTGCCAGCAGCTTGGGTGCCCGGCTGTTTTTT. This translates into CASSLGARLFF.

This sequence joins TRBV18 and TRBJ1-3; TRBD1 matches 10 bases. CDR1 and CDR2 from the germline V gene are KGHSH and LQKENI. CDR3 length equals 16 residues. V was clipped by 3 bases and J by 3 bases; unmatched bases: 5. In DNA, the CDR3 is TGTGCCAGCTCACCGGGACAGGGGTTGATTGGAAACACCATATATTTT. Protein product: CASSPGQGLIGNTIYF.

This CDR3 is CASSLTGALYEQYF. In DNA, the CDR3 is TGTGCCAGCAGTTTAACTGGAGCTCTCTACGAGCAGTACTTC. The J gene is TRBJ2-7, the V gene TRBV28, with unresolved D. This CDR3 spans 14 amino acids. Germline CDR1 and CDR2: MDHEN and SYDVKM. V was clipped by 2 bases and J by 3 bases, with 11 bases between them.

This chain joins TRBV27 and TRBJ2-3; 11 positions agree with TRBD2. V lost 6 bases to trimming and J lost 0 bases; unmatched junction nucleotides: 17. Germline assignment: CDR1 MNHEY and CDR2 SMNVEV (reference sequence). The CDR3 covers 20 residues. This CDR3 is CASRPYLPGLAATSTDTQYF. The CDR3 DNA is TGTGCCAGCAGACCATATCTCCCGGGACTAGCGGCCACTAGCACAGATACGCAGTATTTT.

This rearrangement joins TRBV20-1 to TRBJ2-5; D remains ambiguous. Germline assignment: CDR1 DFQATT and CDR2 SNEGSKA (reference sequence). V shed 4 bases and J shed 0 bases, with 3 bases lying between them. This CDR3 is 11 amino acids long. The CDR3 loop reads CSATYQETQYF. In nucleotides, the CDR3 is TGCAGTGCTACGTACCAAGAGACCCAGTACTTC.

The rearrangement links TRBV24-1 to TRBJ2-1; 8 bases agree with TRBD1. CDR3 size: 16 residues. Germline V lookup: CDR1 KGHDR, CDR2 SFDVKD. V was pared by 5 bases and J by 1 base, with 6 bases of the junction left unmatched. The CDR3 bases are TGTGCCACCAGTGGGATGACAGGGGAATCCTACAATGAGCAGTTCTTC. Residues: CATSGMTGESYNEQFF.

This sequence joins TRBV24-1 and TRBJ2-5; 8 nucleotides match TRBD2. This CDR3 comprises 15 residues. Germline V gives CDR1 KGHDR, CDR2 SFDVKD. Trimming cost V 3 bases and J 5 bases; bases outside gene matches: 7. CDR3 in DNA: TGTGCCACCAGTGATGCCGGGACTAGTGTTGAGACCCAGTACTTC. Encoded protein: CATSDAGTSVETQYF.

CDR3: CSAEFQETQYF. CDR3 DNA sequence: TGCAGTGCTGAGTTCCAAGAGACCCAGTACTTC. This chain connects TRBV20-1 to TRBJ2-5, with D unresolved. CDR1 and CDR2 (germline): DFQATT, SNEGSKA (reference sequence). With 5 bases removed from V and 1 base from J, the gap between germline ends came to 5 bases. CDR3 length: 11 amino acids.